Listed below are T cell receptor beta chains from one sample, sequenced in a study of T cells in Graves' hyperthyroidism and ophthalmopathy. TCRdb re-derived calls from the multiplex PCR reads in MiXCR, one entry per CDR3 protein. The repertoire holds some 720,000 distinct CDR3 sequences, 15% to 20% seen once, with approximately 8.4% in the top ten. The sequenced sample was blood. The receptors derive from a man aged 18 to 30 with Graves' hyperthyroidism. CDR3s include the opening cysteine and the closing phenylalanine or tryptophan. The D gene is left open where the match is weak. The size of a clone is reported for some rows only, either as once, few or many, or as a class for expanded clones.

DNA: TGTGCCAGCAGTTTAAGACCCCAGGCAGATACGCAGTATTTT; CDR3: CASSLRPQADTQYF; D: -; V: TRBV12-3/TRBV12-4; J: TRBJ2-3; size: many
DNA: TGCGCCAGCAGCCACGGACAGGGAGGTGATGAAAAACTGTTTTTT; CDR3: CASSHGQGGDEKLFF; D: TRBD1; V: TRBV4-1; J: TRBJ1-4; size: -
DNA: TGTGCCATCATGGAGACTAGTGGTAATGAGCAGTTCTTC; CDR3: CAIMETSGNEQFF; D: -; V: TRBV10-3; J: TRBJ2-1; size: many
DNA: TGTGCCAGCAGTGCGGGACAGTGGTCCTACGAGCAGTACTTC; CDR3: CASSAGQWSYEQYF; D: -; V: TRBV12-3/TRBV12-4; J: TRBJ2-7; size: many
DNA: TGTGCCAGCACCCCCGGGGGGCCGGCTGGAAACACCATATATTTT; CDR3: CASTPGGPAGNTIYF; D: -; V: TRBV28; J: TRBJ1-3; size: -
DNA: TGTGCCAGCAGCCACAAGGAGGACAATGAGCAGTTCTTC; CDR3: CASSHKEDNEQFF; D: -; V: TRBV3-1; J: TRBJ2-1; size: many
DNA: TGTGCCAGCAGTTCCAGACGGGGTAGTACCGACGAGCAGTACTTC; CDR3: CASSSRRGSTDEQYF; D: -; V: TRBV28; J: TRBJ2-7; size: many
DNA: TGTGCCTGGAGATCCAGCGGACTACTCACGAATACGCAGTATTTT; CDR3: CAWRSSGLLTNTQYF; D: -; V: TRBV30; J: TRBJ2-3; size: many
DNA: TGTGCCAGCAGCTCCACAGGGAAGGTCTACGAGCAGTACTTC; CDR3: CASSSTGKVYEQYF; D: -; V: TRBV28; J: TRBJ2-7; size: many
DNA: TGCGCCAGCAGTGATTCCAGGGGAGCTGGGGAGACCCAGTACTTC; CDR3: CASSDSRGAGETQYF; D: -; V: TRBV10-1; J: TRBJ2-5; size: -
DNA: TGCGCCACCGCTACTACTAGCGAAGGTACGCAGTATTTT; CDR3: CATATTSEGTQYF; D: TRBD2; V: TRBV5-1; J: TRBJ2-3; size: -
DNA: TGTGCCAGCAGCCCTGACAGGGGCAGGGGTGGCTACACCTTC; CDR3: CASSPDRGRGGYTF; D: TRBD1; V: TRBV7-9; J: TRBJ1-2; size: many
DNA: TGCGCCAGCAGCTCCGGGACTAGAGCCGGGGAGCTGTTTTTT; CDR3: CASSSGTRAGELFF; D: TRBD2; V: TRBV5-1; J: TRBJ2-2; size: few
DNA: TGTGCCATCAGGAGGGGTGTTGGCACAGATACGCAGTATTTT; CDR3: CAIRRGVGTDTQYF; D: -; V: TRBV10-3; J: TRBJ2-3; size: -
DNA: TGTGCTAGTGGTTTGGTACTAACAGGACAGGCTGGAAACACCATATATTTT; CDR3: CASGLVLTGQAGNTIYF; D: TRBD1; V: TRBV12-5; J: TRBJ1-3; size: -
DNA: TGTGCCAGTAGTAAGGGGACAGCTCCCAATCAGCCCCAGCATTTT; CDR3: CASSKGTAPNQPQHF; D: TRBD1; V: TRBV19; J: TRBJ1-5; size: few
DNA: TGCAGTGCTAGAGCGGACAGGGGATATACCTACGAGCAGTACTTC; CDR3: CSARADRGYTYEQYF; D: TRBD1; V: TRBV20-1; J: TRBJ2-7; size: many
DNA: TGCAGCGTTCCCCGGGGTGTGACTGGCACAGATACGCAGTATTTT; CDR3: CSVPRGVTGTDTQYF; D: -; V: TRBV29-1; J: TRBJ2-3; size: few
DNA: TGTGCCAGCAGCCCCGACGTACGGGTGAACACCGGGGAGCTGTTTTTT; CDR3: CASSPDVRVNTGELFF; D: -; V: TRBV9; J: TRBJ2-2; size: -
DNA: TGTGCCAGCAGCCAAGACAGGGTCACCTACGAGCAGTACTTC; CDR3: CASSQDRVTYEQYF; D: -; V: TRBV3-1; J: TRBJ2-7; size: many
DNA: TGTGCCAGCAGCGTAGGTTCTCTCCCTGATCGCTACAATGAGCAGTTCTTC; CDR3: CASSVGSLPDRYNEQFF; D: -; V: TRBV9; J: TRBJ2-1; size: many
DNA: TGTGCCAGCAGTCACAGGGATCCAAGCTTAGCTTTCTTT; CDR3: CASSHRDPSLAFF; D: -; V: TRBV6-5; J: TRBJ1-1; size: -
DNA: TGTGCCAGCAGCACCGGACCCGGAAACACCATATATTTT; CDR3: CASSTGPGNTIYF; D: -; V: TRBV7-3; J: TRBJ1-3; size: few
DNA: TGTGCCAGCAGTTCCCAGGGAGCGGGAATGAACTCCTACGAGCAGTACTTC; CDR3: CASSSQGAGMNSYEQYF; D: TRBD2; V: TRBV12-3/TRBV12-4; J: TRBJ2-7; size: many
DNA: TGTGCCAGCAGTCGGTCCGGGACCCAACTCTATGGCTACACCTTC; CDR3: CASSRSGTQLYGYTF; D: -; V: TRBV27; J: TRBJ1-2; size: many
DNA: TGTGCCAGCAGCCAAGTGGGTGTAGCGGGAGCCGGGGAGCTGTTTTTT; CDR3: CASSQVGVAGAGELFF; D: TRBD2; V: TRBV3-1; J: TRBJ2-2; size: few
DNA: TGTGCCTGTACATTTAGGCTGAACACTGAAGCTTTCTTT; CDR3: CACTFRLNTEAFF; D: -; V: TRBV30; J: TRBJ1-1; size: -
DNA: TGTGCCACCAGTGACGGGCCGGGCCACGAGCAGTACTTC; CDR3: CATSDGPGHEQYF; D: -; V: TRBV24-1; J: TRBJ2-7; size: many
DNA: TGCGCCAGCAGCTTGGGGGCATATCCTAACTCTGGAAACACCATATATTTT; CDR3: CASSLGAYPNSGNTIYF; D: -; V: TRBV5-1; J: TRBJ1-3; size: few
DNA: TGTGCCAGTAGTTTATTACAGGTTTACAATCAGCCCCAGCATTTT; CDR3: CASSLLQVYNQPQHF; D: -; V: TRBV19; J: TRBJ1-5; size: -
DNA: TGTGCCAGCAGTTTAAATTACGGACAGGCCCGGTTGACGTACGAGCAGTACTTC; CDR3: CASSLNYGQARLTYEQYF; D: TRBD1; V: TRBV12-3/TRBV12-4; J: TRBJ2-7; size: few
DNA: TGTGCCAGCAGCCCAAGTTGGGGACTCGCCTACGAGCAGTACTTC; CDR3: CASSPSWGLAYEQYF; D: -; V: TRBV5-6; J: TRBJ2-7; size: few
DNA: TGTGCCATCAGTCACCCCGGGACAGCCTACGAGCAGTACTTC; CDR3: CAISHPGTAYEQYF; D: TRBD1; V: TRBV10-3; J: TRBJ2-7; size: many
DNA: TGTGCCAGCAGCCAGACAGGGGGCCTCAATTACGAGCAGTACTTC; CDR3: CASSQTGGLNYEQYF; D: TRBD1; V: TRBV27; J: TRBJ2-7; size: -
DNA: TGTGCCAGCAGTTTTCCGGGACAGCTAAATCAGCCCCAGCATTTT; CDR3: CASSFPGQLNQPQHF; D: TRBD1; V: TRBV28; J: TRBJ1-5; size: few
DNA: TGTGCCAGCAGACTAGCGGGAGGGCGGGAAGGTAACACCGGGGAGCTGTTTTTT; CDR3: CASRLAGGREGNTGELFF; D: TRBD2; V: TRBV12-3/TRBV12-4; J: TRBJ2-2; size: many
DNA: TGCAGCGTTGATGGGGTGGGGGTCACAGATACGCAGTATTTT; CDR3: CSVDGVGVTDTQYF; D: -; V: TRBV29-1; J: TRBJ2-3; size: -
DNA: TGTGCCAGCAGTCTTAGGACAGGGAGGTCCTTTGATAGCAATCAGCCCCAGCATTTT; CDR3: CASSLRTGRSFDSNQPQHF; D: TRBD1; V: TRBV12-3/TRBV12-4; J: TRBJ1-5; size: many
DNA: TGTGCCGTCGGACAGACCTACGAGCAGTACTTC; CDR3: CAVGQTYEQYF; D: -; V: TRBV7-9; J: TRBJ2-7; size: few
DNA: TGTGCCTGGAGTCCCCTAGGAGGTTCCACAGATACGCAGTGTTTT; CDR3: CAWSPLGGSTDTQCF; D: -; V: TRBV30; J: TRBJ2-3; size: few
DNA: TGTGCCAGCAAACGGACAGGGGCCAAAAACATTCAGTACTTC; CDR3: CASKRTGAKNIQYF; D: TRBD1; V: TRBV12-3/TRBV12-4; J: TRBJ2-4; size: many
DNA: TGTGCCAGCAGTTTCGTTTTCCCCGGGACAGGGGATCGGAACACTGAAGCTTTCTTT; CDR3: CASSFVFPGTGDRNTEAFF; D: TRBD1; V: TRBV12-3/TRBV12-4; J: TRBJ1-1; size: many
DNA: TGTGCTAGTGGGGCAGGCTCTGGAAACACCATATATTTT; CDR3: CASGAGSGNTIYF; D: -; V: TRBV12-5; J: TRBJ1-3; size: few
DNA: TGCAGTGCTAGAGAACACACGGCTATCACTGAAGCTTTCTTT; CDR3: CSAREHTAITEAFF; D: -; V: TRBV20-1; J: TRBJ1-1; size: many
DNA: TGTGCCAGCAGTGACAGGACCTTACCTGGGGATGAGCAGTTCTTC; CDR3: CASSDRTLPGDEQFF; D: -; V: TRBV28; J: TRBJ2-1; size: many
DNA: TGTGCCAGCAGTTTGGTTGGTAACAGGGAGTCCGGGGAGCTGTTTTTT; CDR3: CASSLVGNRESGELFF; D: -; V: TRBV12-3/TRBV12-4; J: TRBJ2-2; size: -
DNA: TGTGCCAGCAGTTTACTTAGACTGGGAAACATTCAGTACTTC; CDR3: CASSLLRLGNIQYF; D: -; V: TRBV12-3/TRBV12-4; J: TRBJ2-4; size: many
DNA: TGTGCCACCAGTCTTGGAGGGGGCTACGACACCGGGGAGCTGTTTTTT; CDR3: CATSLGGGYDTGELFF; D: -; V: TRBV24-1; J: TRBJ2-2; size: few
DNA: TGTGCCAGCAGTTCCTTAGCGGGAGCGGGTGATACGCAGTATTTT; CDR3: CASSSLAGAGDTQYF; D: TRBD2; V: TRBV6-2/TRBV6-3; J: TRBJ2-3; size: many
DNA: TGTGCCAGCAGCTTAGAGGGAGGGATCCAAGAGACCCAGTACTTC; CDR3: CASSLEGGIQETQYF; D: TRBD2; V: TRBV7-2; J: TRBJ2-5; size: -
DNA: TGTGCCAGCAGTTACATCAGATACACTGAAGCTTTCTTT; CDR3: CASSYIRYTEAFF; D: -; V: TRBV6-2/TRBV6-3; J: TRBJ1-1; size: many
DNA: TGTGCCAGCAGCTGGGACTCGAGGGACGGCTACACCTTC; CDR3: CASSWDSRDGYTF; D: -; V: TRBV12-3/TRBV12-4; J: TRBJ1-2; size: -
DNA: TGCAGCGTGGTTGGTGGTAATGAGCAGTTCTTC; CDR3: CSVVGGNEQFF; D: -; V: TRBV29-1; J: TRBJ2-1; size: -
DNA: TGTGCCAGTCCTCGGAGAAGGAACACTGAAGCTTTCTTT; CDR3: CASPRRRNTEAFF; D: -; V: TRBV6-4; J: TRBJ1-1; size: -
DNA: TGTGCCAGCAGTGGGCAGGGTTTCAGCTCCTACAATGAGCAGTTCTTC; CDR3: CASSGQGFSSYNEQFF; D: -; V: TRBV25-1; J: TRBJ2-1; size: -
DNA: TGTGCCAGCAGCTATTCCGGGACTAGGAGCACAGATACGCAGTATTTT; CDR3: CASSYSGTRSTDTQYF; D: TRBD2; V: TRBV5-6; J: TRBJ2-3; size: many
DNA: TGTGCCAGCACCCCCACAGGGGGGCCCCTTGGCTACACCTTC; CDR3: CASTPTGGPLGYTF; D: TRBD1; V: TRBV6-1; J: TRBJ1-2; size: many
DNA: TGTGCCACCAGAGGGACAGGGGGCGCTGGCTATGGCTACACCTTC; CDR3: CATRGTGGAGYGYTF; D: TRBD1; V: TRBV15; J: TRBJ1-2; size: many
DNA: TGTGCCAGCAGTGAGGGCTCTGGTATGGGCGTTAGCTATGGCTACACCTTC; CDR3: CASSEGSGMGVSYGYTF; D: -; V: TRBV6-1; J: TRBJ1-2; size: many
DNA: TGTGCCAGCAGTTTACGCGCGGGCCGCTTCAATGAGCAGTGCTTT; CDR3: CASSLRAGRFNEQCF; D: -; V: TRBV27; J: TRBJ2-1; size: -